This TCR beta chain was obtained from a study of cytomegalovirus exposure and HLA in healthy donors. The PCR ran on 60 Vbeta and 13 Jbeta primers. The data were produced by immunoSEQ multiplex PCR, yet TCRdb's version contains in-frame clones alone and is incomplete. The sample lists approximately 89,000 clones; approximately 76% were seen once. The trim removed 4 bases at V and 3 bases at J, leaving 6 bases unmatched. Germline assignment: CDR1 SGHRS and CDR2 YFSETQ. The length of the CDR3 is 15 residues. The V call is TRBV5-1, the J call TRBJ1-4; 7 positions match TRBD1. This TCR was sampled from a male donor in good health and CMV-seronegative. The sequenced sample consisted of PBMCs. CDR3 coding DNA: TGCGCCAGCAGCCAAGGGGACAGATCTAATGAAAAACTGTTTTTT. The encoded protein is CASSQGDRSNEKLFF.